The present TCR beta chain was sequenced within a study of post-analysis software for immune sequencing data. Study observations and caveats: Elevated frequency relative to controls characterized 4 or 5 TRBV segments in patients, TRBV5-6, TRBV5-1 and TRBV20-1 among them. Batch-matched samples strongly co-clustered by F measure. Comparison with controls showed significantly lower normalized Chao1 diversity in multiple sclerosis patients.

With 4 bases clipped from V and 2 bases from J, the junction kept 5 bases outside the gene matches. CDR1 and CDR2 from the germline V gene are SQVTM and ANQGSEA. The CDR3 is 14 residues long. Prepared libraries of TCR beta cDNA carried unique molecular identifiers. Input populations of roughly 0.9 to 10 million T cells gave rise to 500,000 to 600,000 cDNA molecules. One entry per CDR3 protein, called by TCRdb with MiXCR from the PCR reads. This sample has roughly 670,000 distinct CDR3 sequences, with 59% found just once. This clonotype was counted between two and nine times. No antigen is known for it.

The V gene is TRBV29-1, the J gene TRBJ2-7; TRBD2 matches 10 bases. Sequences were obtained from blood. This receptor was taken from a girl aged 2-10 years with multiple sclerosis. DNA of the CDR3: TGCAGCGTTGCCCAGCTAGCGGGAGCCTACGAGCAGTACTTC. Protein: CSVAQLAGAYEQYF.